The entry below gives a single T cell receptor (beta chain) sequence along with its context. The antigen remains undetermined. An input of roughly 0.45 to 1 ug of RNA was subjected to reverse transcription using random hexamers. Multiplex immunoSEQ PCR targeted 54 Vbeta and 13 Jbeta TCR beta segments. From the immunoSEQ multiplex PCR reads, TCRdb called clonotypes with MiXCR, one entry per CDR3 protein. The sample lists some 150,000 distinct CDR3 sequences, 94% occurring once. This entry belongs to a study of CD8 T cells in Susac syndrome. Study-wide points: As acknowledged by the study, its TCR sequencing and HLA analysis included a relatively small number of individuals.

Purification of the CD8+ and CD4+ T cells relied on negative isolation, and TEMRA cells underwent FACS enrichment. The CDR3 is 12 amino acids. V was shortened by 11 bases and J by 2 bases, with 12 bases between the two germline ends. Germline CDR1 LNHDA, CDR2 SQIVND (reference sequence). Material for sequencing was CD8+ T cells from PBMCs. This clonotype was obtained from a human donor with multiple sclerosis. The V gene is TRBV19, the J gene TRBJ1-2; D gene ambiguous. The CDR3 DNA reads TGTGCCGGGAGGACGGAAAACTATGGCTACACCTTC. Translation: CAGRTENYGYTF.